The 9 T cell receptor beta chains given below trace back to one sample, sequenced in a study of blood T cells in healthy people across ages (dated by TCRdb to the mid-2010s). The library was prepared using 5' RACE. Instrument used: Illumina HiSeq 2500. The second PCR ran for about 6 to 12 cycles and used a J-beta primer mix along with a sample-barcoded 5' primer. The raw public data were reprocessed by TCRdb itself: fastp quality trimming at Q25, MiXCR clonotype calling, in-frame beta chains only. Each CDR3 protein appears once, grouped with its most common genes and DNA. For this sample the table gives approximately 1,000,000 distinct CDR3 sequences, of which 45% were detected only once. The top ten clonotypes cover about 19% of the sample. Sample: blood. Source of these receptors: a woman in her fifties or sixties in good health.

The V call is TRBV2, the J call TRBJ2-7; 7 bases line up with TRBD1. The CDR3 sequence is 20 residues long. Germline V gives CDR1 SNHLY, CDR2 FYNNEI. With 3 bases clipped from V and 2 bases from J, the junction kept 22 bases outside the gene matches. CDR3 coding DNA: TGTGCCAGCAGTGAGCGTCTTTCCGGGACAGCCGACGAACTACCCTACGAGCAGTACTTC. Translated, it gives CASSERLSGTADELPYEQYF.

J is TRBJ1-1 and V is TRBV29-1, with 9 bases that match TRBD1. V shed 3 bases and J 4 bases; nucleotides not matched to a gene: 3. This CDR3 comprises 13 residues. CDR1 SQVTM and CDR2 ANQGSEA come from the germline V gene. CDR3 sequence (DNA): TGCAGCGTTGAGGGACAGGGCGCCACTGAAGCTTTCTTT. Its translation is CSVEGQGATEAFF.

CDR3 residues: CASSYSVTTQPQHF. For the CDR3, the DNA is TGTGCCAGCAGTTATTCCGTTACGACTCAGCCCCAGCATTTT. The J gene is TRBJ1-5, the V gene TRBV6-5, with D unresolved. Trimming shortened V by 3 bases and J by 6 bases, and 12 bases separated the two germline ends. The CDR3 consists of 14 residues. Germline CDR1 is MNHEY and CDR2 is SVGAGI.

This chain joins TRBV20-1 and TRBJ2-3, with 11 bases matching TRBD2. This CDR3 contains 16 residues. Germline CDR1 DFQATT, CDR2 SNEGSKA (reference sequence). Trimming at V came to 2 bases and at J to 2 bases, leaving 6 bases not matched to a gene. The CDR3 DNA reads as TGCAGTGCTAGAAGGGTACTAGCGGGAGCCACAGATACGCAGTATTTT. It translates to CSARRVLAGATDTQYF.

The V and J genes are TRBV7-9 and TRBJ2-7, with D possibly being TRBD1 or TRBD2 (5 bases each). The DNA end is more similar to TRBJ2-5, so the J call may be wrong. CDR3 length: 15 residues. CDR1 and CDR2 (germline): SEHNR, FQNEAQ (reference sequence). The CDR3 sequence: CASSLEGVARGTQYF. CDR3 nucleotide sequence: TGTGCCAGCAGCTTAGAAGGTGTGGCGAGGGGGACCCAGTACTTC.

This clonotype appeared a few times. The rearrangement joins TRBV5-1 to TRBJ1-4; no definite D call. The CDR3 runs to 12 residues. The V gene's germline CDR1 is SGHRS and CDR2 YFSETQ. The germline V and J ends were trimmed by 0 bases and 7 bases, with 4 bases remaining between them. CDR3: CASSLDSEKLFF. The CDR3 nucleotides read TGCGCCAGCAGCTTGGACAGTGAAAAACTGTTTTTT. Full variable domain (rest looked up from reference TRBV5-1 and TRBJ1-4): KAGVTQTPRYLIKTRGQQVTLSCSPISGHRSVSWYQQTPGQGLQFLFEYFSETQRNKGNFPGRFSGRQFSNSRSEMNVSTLELGDSALYLCASSLDSEKLFFGSGTQLSVL.

The chain carries TRBV7-8 and TRBJ2-1, with a tentative D call TRBD1 (6 bases). The end of the DNA fits TRBJ2-7 better, so the J call may be wrong. The CDR3 spans 14 residues. Germline V CDR1 and CDR2: SGHVS, FQNEAQ. The CDR3 DNA reads TGTGCCAGCAGCGGAAAGGGACAATACAATGAGCAGTACTTC. This codes for CASSGKGQYNEQYF.

This chain links TRBV25-1 with TRBJ1-4, with D possibly being TRBD1 (5 bases). The CDR3 is 16 amino acids. From germline, CDR1 is MGHDK and CDR2 SYGVNS. V was clipped by 1 base and J by 3 bases, with 12 bases between them. The CDR3 here is CASSEFVGDSNEKLFF. CDR3 DNA: TGTGCCAGCAGTGAATTCGTAGGGGACTCTAATGAAAAACTGTTTTTT. Looking up the rest from reference TRBV25-1 and TRBJ1-4 gives the full variable domain: EADIYQTPRYLVIGTGKKITLECSQTMGHDKMYWYQQDPGMELHLIHYSYGVNSTEKGDLSSESTVSRIRTEHFPLTLESARPSHTSQYLCASSEFVGDSNEKLFFGSGTQLSVL.

The chain uses TRBV18 and TRBJ2-1; 10 nucleotides match TRBD2. Per germline, CDR1 KGHSH and CDR2 LQKENI. V was clipped by 7 bases and J by 4 bases; unmatched bases: 4. The CDR3 sequence is 14 residues long. The DNA for the CDR3 is TGTGCCAGCTGGACTAGCGGACCATACAATGAGCAGTTCTTC. This gives the protein CASWTSGPYNEQFF.